Listed below are T cell receptor beta chains from one sample, sequenced in a study of PD-L1 blockade in urothelial cancer. Profiling relied on immunoSEQ multiplex PCR, and the TCRdb table lists in-frame clones only, not all of them. The data contain roughly 52,000 clones, 75% to 90% of them singletons. Sequenced material: PBMCs, taken around atezolizumab (anti-PD-L1) treatment. All receptors come from a middle-aged man with urothelial cancer. Both conserved end residues are part of each CDR3. Fields, in order: D gene, J gene, V gene, clone size, CDR3 protein, CDR3 DNA. D genes are given only for firm matches. Only some rows state a clone size, as once, few, many or a class for expanded clones.

NA TRBJ2-2 TRBV10-3 NA CAISDVRVDPGELFF TGTGCCATCAGTGATGTCAGGGTTGATCCCGGGGAGCTGTTTTTT
NA TRBJ1-2 TRBV6-1 few CASSEAAYGYTF TGTGCCAGCAGTGAAGCCGCGTATGGCTACACCTTC
TRBD2 TRBJ2-2 TRBV5-6 NA CASSFLAGGYTGELFF TGTGCCAGCAGCTTTCTAGCGGGGGGGTACACCGGGGAGCTGTTTTTT
NA TRBJ2-3 TRBV4-1 few CASSQQGTDTQYF TGCGCCAGCAGCCAACAGGGGACAGATACGCAGTATTTT
NA TRBJ2-2 TRBV6-1 NA CASESDLLNTGELFF TGTGCCAGCGAATCTGACTTACTGAACACCGGGGAGCTGTTTTTT
NA TRBJ2-7 TRBV2 NA CASADRLAYEQYF TGTGCCAGCGCAGACAGGCTCGCCTACGAGCAGTACTTC
TRBD1 TRBJ2-1 TRBV7-9 NA CASSLRGGTGYNEQFF TGTGCCAGCAGCTTAAGGGGCGGGACAGGGTACAATGAGCAGTTCTTC
NA TRBJ1-1 TRBV18 NA CASSPRQGGTEAFF TGTGCCAGCTCACCACGGCAGGGTGGCACTGAAGCTTTCTTT
NA TRBJ1-2 TRBV25-1 NA CASSVVTNYGYTF TGTGCCAGCAGTGTCGTTACTAACTATGGCTACACCTTC
TRBD1 TRBJ1-2 TRBV11-2 NA CASSPDRGAYGYTF TGTGCCAGCAGCCCGGACAGGGGAGCCTATGGCTACACCTTC
NA TRBJ2-3 TRBV5-6 NA CASSRVGSNIIFTDTQYF TGTGCCAGCAGCCGCGTTGGGAGTAACATAATTTTCACAGATACGCAGTATTTT
TRBD1 TRBJ1-5 TRBV19 NA CASSTSTGGGLGQPQHF TGTGCCAGTAGTACTTCGACAGGGGGCGGGCTCGGTCAGCCCCAGCATTTT
NA TRBJ1-3 TRBV27 few CASSFGGSGNTIYF TGTGCCAGCAGTTTCGGGGGCTCTGGAAACACCATATATTTT
NA TRBJ1-5 TRBV19 NA CASSIDLSVNSNQPQHF TGTGCCAGTAGTATAGATCTATCGGTGAATAGCAATCAGCCCCAGCATTTT
NA TRBJ2-5 TRBV6-1 NA CASRPLSETQYF TGTGCCAGCAGACCCCTGAGCGAGACCCAGTACTTC
TRBD1 TRBJ2-3 TRBV9 NA CASSVGPGQGADTQYF TGTGCCAGCAGCGTAGGGCCGGGACAGGGTGCTGATACGCAGTATTTT
TRBD2 TRBJ2-1 TRBV5-6 NA CASSLRTSGSYNEQFF TGTGCCAGCAGTTTGCGGACTAGCGGGAGTTACAATGAGCAGTTCTTC
TRBD2 TRBJ2-3 TRBV11-3 NA CASSNYRSGRDADTQYF TGTGCCAGCAGTAATTACCGAAGCGGGAGGGACGCAGATACGCAGTATTTT
NA TRBJ2-5 TRBV19 NA CASAEVGETQYF TGTGCCAGTGCAGAGGTGGGAGAGACCCAGTACTTC
TRBD1 TRBJ1-3 TRBV28 few CASSPTGTGGNTIYF TGTGCCAGCAGTCCGACCGGGACAGGGGGAAACACCATATATTTT
NA TRBJ2-7 TRBV10-1 NA CASSDVDNYEQYF TGCGCCAGCAGTGATGTGGACAACTACGAGCAGTACTTC
NA TRBJ1-5 TRBV7-8 NA CASSLREYQPQHF TGTGCCAGCAGCTTAAGGGAGTATCAGCCCCAGCATTTT
TRBD1 TRBJ2-1 TRBV6-1 once CASSEGGGRGLRDEQFF TGTGCCAGCAGTGAAGGAGGTGGTAGGGGGCTTAGGGATGAGCAGTTCTTC
NA TRBJ2-2 TRBV14 NA CASSQEPDTGELFF TGTGCCAGCAGCCAAGAACCGGACACCGGGGAGCTGTTTTTT
NA TRBJ2-7 TRBV28 NA CASRSGPYEQYF TGTGCCAGCAGATCAGGGCCCTACGAGCAGTACTTC
NA TRBJ2-4 TRBV29-1 NA CSACLSRGNIQYF TGCAGCGCTTGCCTATCCAGGGGCAACATTCAGTACTTC
TRBD1 TRBJ2-3 TRBV4-1 NA CASSQEYRGLTDTQYF TGCGCCAGCAGCCAAGAATACAGGGGGCTGACAGATACGCAGTATTTT
NA TRBJ1-5 TRBV18 NA CASSPKRALNQPQHF TGTGCCAGCTCACCAAAGCGGGCCCTCAATCAGCCCCAGCATTTT
TRBD2 TRBJ2-2 TRBV11-3 NA CASSRSSGGGGTGELFF TGTGCCAGCAGCCGAAGCTCGGGAGGGGGAGGTACCGGGGAGCTGTTTTTT
TRBD1 TRBJ1-5 TRBV30 NA CAWSEGTGDLYSNQPQHF TGTGCCTGGAGTGAGGGGACAGGGGACCTATATAGCAATCAGCCCCAGCATTTT
TRBD2 TRBJ2-1 TRBV10-1 few CASSDLSGTQTPYNEQFF TGCGCCAGCAGTGACCTAAGCGGGACTCAAACACCCTACAATGAGCAGTTCTTC
TRBD1 TRBJ2-7 TRBV9 NA CASSPAPSGTGILYEQYF TGTGCCAGCAGCCCCGCCCCCTCCGGGACAGGGATACTGTACGAGCAGTACTTC
TRBD1 TRBJ2-3 TRBV7-3 NA CASSSRGGGTDTQYF TGTGCCAGCAGCTCCCGAGGGGGCGGCACAGATACGCAGTATTTT
TRBD1 TRBJ1-6 TRBV2 NA CASTRGVRGSPLHF TGTGCCAGCACCAGGGGGGTGCGGGGCTCACCCCTCCACTTT
NA TRBJ2-2 TRBV21-1 NA CASSKEGTNTGELFF TGTGCCAGCAGCAAAGAGGGGACGAACACCGGGGAGCTGTTTTTT
NA TRBJ2-2 TRBV12-5 NA CASGSLPTTSTGELFF TGTGCTAGTGGTTCCTTGCCCACTACATCCACCGGGGAGCTGTTTTTT
TRBD2 TRBJ2-7 TRBV14 once CASSQGPLGIAGTAYEQYF TGTGCCAGCAGCCAAGGACCTTTGGGGATAGCGGGGACCGCCTACGAGCAGTACTTC
NA TRBJ2-7 TRBV11-1 NA CASSLAGTYEQYF TGTGCCAGCAGCTTAGCGGGCACCTACGAGCAGTACTTC
NA TRBJ2-2 TRBV6-1 once CASSRGPANTGELFF TGTGCCAGCAGTAGAGGCCCCGCGAACACCGGGGAGCTGTTTTTT
TRBD2 TRBJ2-7 TRBV5-5 NA CASLATSGSYEQYF TGTGCCAGCTTAGCGACTAGCGGGTCCTACGAGCAGTACTTC
NA TRBJ2-7 TRBV28 NA CASIAGGIRRSYEQYF TGTGCCAGCATCGCTGGGGGGATCCGGCGCTCCTACGAGCAGTACTTC
TRBD1 TRBJ1-2 TRBV28 NA CASSFTGDGYTF TGTGCCAGCAGCTTCACAGGGGATGGCTACACCTTC
TRBD2 TRBJ2-3 TRBV28 NA CASSPRLAGVSDTQYF TGTGCCAGCAGTCCACGACTAGCGGGAGTCTCAGATACGCAGTATTTT
TRBD1 TRBJ1-4 TRBV10-1 NA CASSETGGFGTNEKLFF TGCGCCAGCAGTGAGACAGGGGGATTTGGAACTAATGAAAAACTGTTTTTT
TRBD2 TRBJ2-7 TRBV6-5 NA CASSLLGLADYEQYF TGTGCCAGCAGTTTGTTGGGACTAGCGGACTACGAGCAGTACTTC
TRBD2 TRBJ2-1 TRBV19 NA CASSIVSGGSNEQFF TGTGCCAGTAGTATAGTTAGCGGGGGCTCGAATGAGCAGTTCTTC